This T cell receptor (beta chain) was sequenced during a study of blood T cell repertoires in COVID-19. Study-level information: PBMCs, B-cell-depleted T cells, or T cells were the source of the cDNA or gDNA that made up the material.

Participants were placed into cohorts based on the clinical history they reported. The sample holds one count of this clone. Data came from immunoSEQ multiplex PCR; TCRdb stores just in-frame clones and leaves some out. The sample lists approximately 340,000 clones, 80% to 95% occurring once. The CDR3 contains 15 residues. V gave up 0 bases and J gave up 9 bases, with 13 bases separating them. Germline values: CDR1 SGHRS, CDR2 YFSETQ. This sequence originates from a woman in her thirties or forties who had been exposed to COVID-19. Material: PBMCs or T cells enriched from blood (not recorded which). The V call is TRBV5-1, the J call TRBJ1-6; a possible D gene is TRBD1 (6 bases). CDR3 sequence (DNA): TGCGCCAGCAGCTTGGCACAGGGCTCAAGTTCACCCCTCCACTTT. Translated: CASSLAQGSSSPLHF.